Shown below are 23 T cell receptor beta chains from a single sample sequenced in a study of glioma-infiltrating T cells. Using RNA template, CDR3s of TCR alpha and beta were amplified with iRepertoire arm-PCR. TCRdb fed the multiplex PCR reads into MiXCR, producing one record per CDR3 protein. The sample has 150,000 to 200,000 distinct CDR3 sequences, about 40% seen once; the top ten hold around 5.3%. Sequences were obtained from glioma tissue, nonneoplastic brain tissue, or PBMCs (not recorded which). The receptors here all came from a human donor with low-grade glioma or glioblastoma, undergoing nonglioma brain surgery, or in good health (not recorded which).

The V call is TRBV11-2, the J call TRBJ2-7; 14 bases fit TRBD2. Germline CDR1 and CDR2: SGHAT and FQNNGV. The CDR3 is made up of 14 amino acids. V gave up 5 bases and J gave up 5 bases; unmatched junction bases: 2. The CDR3 coding sequence is TGTGCCAGCAGCCCGGGACTAGCGGGAGACGAGCAGTACTTC. This codes for CASSPGLAGDEQYF.

Comments on this clonotype: A single base separates this from a much larger clone, so it may be a read error. The chain joins TRBV7-8 to TRBJ1-1, with D possibly matching TRBD1 (6 bases). Per germline, CDR1 SGHVS and CDR2 FQNEAQ. Trimming left V 6 bases short and J 4 bases short, with 12 bases between. The CDR3 contains 13 residues. CDR3 in amino acids: CASRLQGSTEAFF. The CDR3 nucleotides read TGTGCCAGCAGACTACAGGGTAGCACTGAAGCTTTCTTT.

About this clonotype: Being one base from a much bigger clone, this may be a read error. The chain has TRBV20-1 and TRBJ2-7; maybe TRBD2 (5 bases). This CDR3 has 15 amino acids. Trimming stripped 3 bases from V and 0 bases from J, with 15 bases between. Germline V lookup: CDR1 DFQATT, CDR2 SNEGSKA (reference sequence). The CDR3 loop reads CSASGKEGASYEQYF. The CDR3 DNA is TGCAGTGCTAGCGGGAAAGAGGGCGCCTCCTACGAGCAGTACTTC.

Concerning this clonotype: This may come from a read error, since a much larger clone is one base off. The J gene is TRBJ1-5, the V gene TRBV2; a weak D match, TRBD1 (6 bases). V was trimmed by 6 bases and J by 10 bases, leaving 16 bases between them. The CDR3 is 13 amino acids. Germline V gene data show CDR1 as SNHLY and CDR2 as FYNNEI. The CDR3 sequence is CASRAGEGHPQHF. As DNA, the CDR3 is TGTGCCAGCAGGGCAGGGGAGGGGCATCCCCAGCATTTT.

The chain employs TRBV20-1 and TRBJ2-2; TRBD2 matches 8 bases. The CDR3 contains 18 residues. Germline CDR1 DFQATT, CDR2 SNEGSKA (reference sequence). V dropped 1 base and J dropped 6; count of bases not matched to a gene: 16. In DNA form, the CDR3 reads TGCAGTGCTAGAGCCAGACTTCCCGGGACTAGACTCTCCGGGGAGCTGTTTTTT. Protein: CSARARLPGTRLSGELFF.

The table lists this clonotype with a count of one. With a much larger clone just one base away, this may be a read error. The chain has TRBV20-1 and TRBJ1-1, with D perhaps matching TRBD1 (5 bases). Germline values: CDR1 DFQATT, CDR2 SNEGSKA (reference sequence). This CDR3 comprises 17 residues. The V gene lost 3 bases and the J gene lost 0 bases, with 20 bases spanning the gap. The CDR3 spells CSARNFRDYTVNTEAFF. In nucleotides, the CDR3 is TGCAGTGCTAGGAACTTCCGGGACTATACCGTGAACACTGAAGCTTTCTTT.

This clonotype turned up a few times. The rearrangement links TRBV11-2 to TRBJ2-7, with 10 bases matching TRBD1. The germline V gene has CDR1 SGHAT and CDR2 FQNNGV. V shed 6 bases and J 4 bases; nucleotides not matched to a gene: 6. This CDR3 is 14 amino acids long. The CDR3, as DNA: TGTGCCAGCAGGAAGACAGGGGGCAATTACGAGCAGTACTTC. Its translation is CASRKTGGNYEQYF.

This clonotype appeared many times. This rearrangement joins TRBV7-2 to TRBJ2-3; no clear D gene. CDR1 is SGHTA and CDR2 is FQGNSA in the germline V gene. Trimming removed 5 bases at V and 4 bases at J, with 13 bases between. CDR3 length: 14 residues. Here the CDR3 reads CASSKTLRPDTQYF. The CDR3 DNA sequence: TGTGCCAGCAGCAAAACCCTGAGGCCAGATACGCAGTATTTT.

The gene calls are TRBV12-3 or TRBV12-4 and TRBJ1-5; possible D gene TRBD1, 5 bases. Trimming shortened V by 5 bases and J by 6 bases, and 17 bases separated the two germline ends. The CDR3 has 15 residues. CDR3 amino acids: CASSPRDEVGQPQHF. In DNA, the CDR3 is TGTGCCAGCAGTCCCCGGGACGAGGTCGGTCAGCCCCAGCATTTT.

The V and J genes are TRBV5-1 and TRBJ2-3, with D possibly matching TRBD1 (5 bases). The CDR3 runs to 13 residues. Germline V gene sequence: CDR1 SGHRS, CDR2 YFSETQ. Trimming stripped 3 bases from V and 4 bases from J, with 9 bases between. The CDR3 loop reads CASSWGSPDTQYF. The CDR3 DNA reads as TGCGCCAGCAGCTGGGGCAGCCCAGATACGCAGTATTTT. The full variable domain, in which reference TRBV5-1 and TRBJ2-3 provide the parts outside the CDR3, is KAGVTQTPRYLIKTRGQQVTLSCSPISGHRSVSWYQQTPGQGLQFLFEYFSETQRNKGNFPGRFSGRQFSNSRSEMNVSTLELGDSALYLCASSWGSPDTQYFGPGTRLTVL.

CDR3 amino acids: CASSLAGPTELYEQYF. The CDR3, as DNA: TGCGCCAGCAGCTTGGCGGGGCCCACAGAACTCTACGAGCAGTACTTC. The chain uses TRBV5-1 and TRBJ2-7, with D perhaps TRBD1 or TRBD2 (5 bases each). The CDR3 consists of 16 residues. Trimming took off 0 bases at V and 3 bases at J, with 16 bases between the two ends. Germline V gene lookup returns CDR1 SGHRS and CDR2 YFSETQ. Supplemented by reference TRBV5-1 and TRBJ2-7, the full variable domain reads KAGVTQTPRYLIKTRGQQVTLSCSPISGHRSVSWYQQTPGQGLQFLFEYFSETQRNKGNFPGRFSGRQFSNSRSEMNVSTLELGDSALYLCASSLAGPTELYEQYFGPGTRLTVT.

V is TRBV29-1 and J is TRBJ2-7; TRBD1 might be the D (6 bases). The V gene lost 4 bases and the J gene lost 5 bases, with 15 bases spanning the gap. The CDR3 totals 13 residues. Germline assignment: CDR1 SQVTM and CDR2 ANQGSEA. The CDR3 sequence is CSVASRGVDEQYF. The CDR3 nucleotides are TGCAGCGTTGCCTCCAGGGGTGTCGACGAGCAGTACTTC.

About this clonotype: A much larger clone lies a single base off, so this may be a read error. V and J are TRBV7-8 and TRBJ2-1; 10 bases agree with TRBD2. V was pared by 3 bases and J by 6 bases, with 2 bases of the junction left unmatched. CDR3 length: 14 amino acids. The germline CDR1 and CDR2 sequences are SGHVS and FQNEAQ. The CDR3 bases are TGTGCCAGCAGCTTTAGCGGGAGGTCCAATGAGCAGTTCTTC. This encodes CASSFSGRSNEQFF.

In regard to this clonotype: An end of the junction differs from the germline gene, which may be a read error. The chain combines TRBV27 with TRBJ2-1, with a possible D match to TRBD1 (5 bases). Germline V gene sequence: CDR1 MNHEY, CDR2 SMNVEV (reference sequence). The CDR3 runs to 14 residues. This CDR3 reads CAISLSARANEQFF. Written as DNA, the CDR3 is TGTGCCATCAGTTTATCCGCCAGGGCCAATGAGCAGTTCTTC.

This clonotype was counted at least ten times. The chain combines TRBV27 with TRBJ2-1; TRBD2 matches at 13 bases. V was pared by 7 bases and J by 10 bases, with 7 bases of the junction left unmatched. In germline, CDR1 is MNHEY, CDR2 SMNVEV (reference sequence). The CDR3 covers 14 residues. CDR3 DNA sequence: TGTGCCAGCACAAAACTAGCGGGAGGGCGGGAGCAGTTCTTC. This encodes CASTKLAGGREQFF.

The chain joins TRBV2 to TRBJ2-7; tentative D call: TRBD1 (6 bases). The CDR3 is made up of 13 amino acids. With 6 bases removed from V and 2 bases from J, the gap between germline ends came to 11 bases. CDR1 SNHLY and CDR2 FYNNEI come from the germline V gene. This CDR3 is CASRMDRPYEQYF. In DNA form, the CDR3 reads TGTGCCAGCAGAATGGACAGACCCTACGAGCAGTACTTC.

In nucleotides, the CDR3 is TGTGCCAGCAGCGTTACAGGGGATCGGGGCTACACCTTC. Translated, it gives CASSVTGDRGYTF. This chain uses TRBV9 with TRBJ1-2, with TRBD1 identical over 7 bases. Germline-derived CDR1 and CDR2 are SGDLS and YYNGEE. J was trimmed by 8 bases and V by 2 bases; bases with no gene match: 6. This CDR3 is 13 amino acids long.

On this clonotype: A much more abundant neighbour one base away suggests this may be a read error. The gene calls are TRBV10-3 and TRBJ2-1, with 9 bases identical to TRBD1. Germline V gives CDR1 ENHRY, CDR2 SYGVKD. The CDR3 has 15 amino acids. Germline trimming cut 4 bases from V and 9 bases from J; bases unmatched to any gene: 10. In DNA form, the CDR3 reads TGTGCCATCAGTGGGTCCAGGGGACAGGGAGGTGAGCAGTTCTTC. This codes for CAISGSRGQGGEQFF.

The chain recombines TRBV4-1 with TRBJ2-3; D possibly matches TRBD1 or TRBD2 (6 bases each). Germline lookup yields CDR1 MGHRA and CDR2 YSYEKL. The CDR3 extends over 14 amino acids. Trimming left V 0 bases short and J 6 bases short, with 10 bases between. The CDR3 loop is CASSQEGGPDTQYF. Written as DNA, the CDR3 is TGCGCCAGCAGCCAAGAGGGGGGCCCCGATACGCAGTATTTT.

Regarding this clonotype: A much larger clonotype is one base distant, so this may be a read error. This CDR3 fails to terminate in the conserved phenylalanine or tryptophan, so it likely reflects a read error. J is TRBJ2-1 and V is TRBV6-1, with 10 positions matching TRBD2. The J segment lost 5 bases and the V segment lost 6 bases, leaving 7 bases of the junction unmatched. Per the germline V gene, CDR1 is MNHNS and CDR2 is SASEGT. This CDR3 comprises 15 residues. CDR3 loop: CASRRAGGGNNEQFL. The DNA of the CDR3 is TGTGCCAGCAGAAGAGCGGGAGGGGGTAACAATGAGCAGTTCTTA.

The table lists this clonotype with a few counts. The rearrangement links TRBV11-2 to TRBJ2-5; 8 bases fit TRBD1. J gave up 5 bases and V 3 bases, and 5 bases lay outside the gene matches. CDR1 and CDR2 (germline): SGHAT, FQNNGV. The CDR3 extends over 14 amino acids. The CDR3 DNA sequence: TGTGCCAGCAGCTTCCAGGGGGCGAAGGAGACCCAGTACTTC. Translation gives CASSFQGAKETQYF. The full variable domain, in which reference TRBV11-2 and TRBJ2-5 provide the parts outside the CDR3, is EAGVAQSPRYKIIEKRQSVAFWCNPISGHATLYWYQQILGQGPKLLIQFQNNGVVDDSQLPKDRFSAERLKGVDSTLKIQPAKLEDSAVYLCASSFQGAKETQYFGPGTRLLVL.

Comment on this clonotype: A much larger clone is a single base away; this may be a read error. The genes are TRBV3-1 and TRBJ1-5, with 9 bases identical to TRBD1. The CDR3 consists of 15 residues. The germline V gene encodes CDR1 LGHDT and CDR2 YNNKEL (reference sequence). The CDR3 is CASSQLQGANQPKHF. CDR3 DNA sequence: TGTGCCAGCAGCCAACTACAGGGGGCCAATCAGCCCAAGCATTTT.

This clonotype was counted a single time. The chain uses TRBV20-1 and TRBJ1-2, with D unclear. The CDR3 covers 14 residues. V dropped 0 bases and J dropped 5 bases, with 13 bases sitting between them. Germline loops: CDR1 DFQATT, CDR2 SNEGSKA (reference sequence). The CDR3 DNA sequence: TGCAGTGCTAGAGATATCCTATCGGCGTATGGCTACACCTTC. Its translation is CSARDILSAYGYTF.